This T cell receptor beta chain comes out of a study of early T cells in non-severe SARS-CoV-2 infection. Each CDR3 protein is one row after TCRdb ran MiXCR on the 5' RACE reads. This table has roughly 35,000 distinct CDR3 sequences, about 6.7% appearing once. This clonotype was detected only a few times. Its antigen is currently unknown. Findings and limits, study-wide: In VDJdb matching, anti-spike CD8 responses were favored while private and CD4 specificities went missing.

Germline CDR1 is SGDLS and CDR2 is YYNGEE. The CDR3 covers 14 residues. V shed 3 bases and J shed 0 bases, with 7 bases lying between them. Specimen: whole blood. This TCR came from an adult who was a healthcare worker with PCR-confirmed SARS-CoV-2 infection or an uninfected control (not recorded which). V is TRBV9 and J is TRBJ2-1, with D uncertain. Written as DNA, the CDR3 is TGTGCCAGCAGCGCCGGGCCCTCCTACAATGAGCAGTTCTTC. It encodes CASSAGPSYNEQFF.